A single sample gave rise to the 22 T cell receptor beta chains below, sequenced in a study of identical twins. MiXCR, run by TCRdb on the 5' RACE reads, gives a single entry per CDR3 protein. The sample contains a few hundred thousand distinct CDR3 sequences, just under 10% of which appear only once. The data also belong to a second study, concerning yellow fever vaccine responses in identical twins.

The specimen was PBMCs. These receptors came from a woman aged 18-30 years in good health.

This clonotype appeared many times. The chain combines TRBV4-3 with TRBJ2-2, with D uncertain. The CDR3 totals 16 residues. The germline CDR1 and CDR2 sequences are LGHNA and YSLEER. V lost 0 bases to trimming and J lost 1 base, with 9 bases between them. CDR3 nucleotide sequence: TGCGCCAGCAGCCAAGAAGTCCCGGGGAACACCGGGGAGCTGTTTTTT. Amino acid sequence: CASSQEVPGNTGELFF.

This clonotype was seen ten or more times. The rearrangement links TRBV24-1 to TRBJ2-5; TRBD1 matches 7 bases. CDR3 length: 16 residues. V lost 5 bases to trimming and J lost 3 bases; unmatched junction nucleotides: 11. Per germline, CDR1 KGHDR and CDR2 SFDVKD. As DNA, the CDR3 is TGTGCCACCAGTGGCCCCCGAGGGACAGCGAAAGAGACCCAGTACTTC. Amino acids: CATSGPRGTAKETQYF.

This clonotype was seen only a few times. The chain carries TRBV4-2 and TRBJ1-1, with a weak D call TRBD1 (6 bases). Germline values: CDR1 LGHNA, CDR2 YNFKEQ. The CDR3 consists of 13 residues. V was clipped by 5 bases and J by 6 bases, with 13 bases between them. CDR3 amino acids: CASSGNQGPEAFF. As DNA, the CDR3 is TGTGCCAGCAGCGGAAACCAGGGGCCTGAAGCTTTCTTT.

This clonotype showed up just a few times. This chain uses TRBV7-9 with TRBJ1-3; the D is unclear. Germline values: CDR1 SEHNR, CDR2 FQNEAQ (reference sequence). V was shortened by 5 bases and J by 1 base, with 12 bases between the two germline ends. This CDR3 has 15 amino acids. In DNA, the CDR3 is TGTGCCAGCAGCCCACCGGACGCTTCTGGAAACACCATATATTTT. It codes for CASSPPDASGNTIYF.

The chain joins TRBV15 to TRBJ1-4, with D unresolved. CDR1 and CDR2 (germline): LNHNV, YYDKDF (reference sequence). The CDR3 spans 12 residues. V was cut by 4 bases and J by 6 bases, with 6 bases left in between. CDR3 bases: TGTGCCACCAGCAACTGGTATGAAAAACTGTTTTTT. Its protein is CATSNWYEKLFF.

The V call is TRBV20-1, the J call TRBJ2-7; either TRBD1 or TRBD2 may fit D (5 bases each). The V gene lost 0 bases and the J gene lost 7 bases, with 22 bases spanning the gap. This CDR3 is built from 16 residues. Germline CDR1 reads DFQATT; CDR2 reads SNEGSKA (reference sequence). This CDR3 reads CSARDTRTASTGEQYF. As DNA, the CDR3 is TGCAGTGCTAGAGATACAAGAACAGCTAGCACAGGAGAGCAGTACTTC.

The chain links TRBV27 to TRBJ2-1; 8 nucleotides line up with TRBD2. CDR1 is MNHEY and CDR2 is SMNVEV in the germline V gene (reference sequence). The length of the CDR3 is 15 residues. J was trimmed by 6 bases and V by 4 bases; bases with no gene match: 8. CDR3 in DNA: TGTGCCAGCAGTTATACGGGGGGGCCGGGCAATGAGCAGTTCTTC. It specifies CASSYTGGPGNEQFF.

This clonotype occurred many times. The chain couples TRBV5-5 to TRBJ2-3; D possibly corresponds to TRBD2 (6 bases). CDR3 length: 13 amino acids. V shed 1 base and J shed 6 bases, with 9 bases lying between them. Germline-derived CDR1 and CDR2 are SGHKS and YYEKEE (reference sequence). The CDR3 protein is CASSLYAGDTQYF. The DNA of the CDR3 is TGTGCCAGCAGCTTGTATGCGGGGGATACGCAGTATTTT.

The genes are TRBV4-3 and TRBJ2-7; TRBD1 or TRBD2 may be the D gene (5 bases each). Trimming stripped 1 base from V and 0 bases from J, with 10 bases between. Per germline, CDR1 LGHNA and CDR2 YSLEER. The CDR3 covers 15 residues. The CDR3 DNA reads as TGCGCCAGCAGCCAAGCCCGGGACGGCTCCTACGAGCAGTACTTC. It is translated as CASSQARDGSYEQYF.

This clonotype came up many times. The chain uses TRBV4-2 and TRBJ2-1; 7 bases are shared with TRBD2. With 2 bases clipped from V and 3 bases from J, the junction kept 13 bases outside the gene matches. The CDR3 extends over 18 amino acids. The germline V gene has CDR1 LGHNA and CDR2 YNFKEQ. CDR3: CASSQRPSTAGDYNEQFF. DNA of the CDR3: TGTGCCAGCAGCCAAAGACCCTCAACGGCGGGAGACTACAATGAGCAGTTCTTC.

Only a few counts were recorded for this clonotype. The chain employs TRBV12-3 or TRBV12-4 and TRBJ2-3; weak D call: TRBD2 (6 bases). V lost 5 bases and J lost 0, with 18 bases in between. The CDR3 has 17 residues. In nucleotides, the CDR3 is TGTGCCAGCAGTCCTTGGGACGGAGGGTCTAGCACAGATACGCAGTATTTT. It encodes CASSPWDGGSSTDTQYF.

The gene calls are TRBV7-8 and TRBJ1-3; D not certain. Trimming stripped 5 bases from V and 7 bases from J, with 12 bases between. The length of the CDR3 is 13 residues. Looked up from germline, CDR1 is SGHVS and CDR2 is FQNEAQ. CDR3 nucleotides: TGTGCCAGCAGCCCCCTGGTTGGGAACACCATATATTTT. It is translated as CASSPLVGNTIYF.

CDR3 protein: CSARTERGPYNEQFF. As DNA, the CDR3 is TGCAGTGCTAGAACCGAGCGGGGGCCCTACAATGAGCAGTTCTTC. The V gene is TRBV20-1, the J gene TRBJ2-1, with 8 bases aligning to TRBD2. CDR3 length: 15 residues. V was clipped by 2 bases and J by 2 bases; unmatched bases: 5. The germline V gene has CDR1 DFQATT and CDR2 SNEGSKA (reference sequence).

This clonotype was observed a handful of times. At one end the junction does not follow the germline gene, possibly because of a read error. This chain links TRBV18 with TRBJ2-1; perhaps D is TRBD1 or TRBD2 (5 bases each). The CDR3 sequence is 11 residues long. Per the germline V gene, CDR1 is KGHSH and CDR2 is LQKENI. CDR3 DNA: TGTGCCAGCTCACCAGGGGCGGGTCCGATCTTC. It is translated as CASSPGAGPIF.

The V and J genes are TRBV7-2 and TRBJ2-1; D is perhaps TRBD1 (6 bases). With 3 bases removed from V and 4 bases from J, the gap between germline ends came to 19 bases. Germline CDR1 reads SGHTA; CDR2 reads FQGNSA. The CDR3 runs 17 residues. As DNA, the CDR3 is TGTGCCAGCAGCTTGTATTGGGGGCTGGACGATTACAATGAGCAGTTCTTC. Translating gives CASSLYWGLDDYNEQFF.

This clonotype showed up just a few times. This chain joins TRBV11-2 and TRBJ2-4; D perhaps matches TRBD2 (7 bases). The CDR3 extends over 19 amino acids. Germline-derived CDR1 and CDR2 are SGHAT and FQNNGV. The germline V and J ends were trimmed by 5 bases and 1 base, with 24 bases remaining between them. The CDR3 DNA reads as TGTGCCAGCAGCCGGGGGCTTGCGGGGGCAGGCGGGGCCAAAAACATTCAGTACTTC. Residues: CASSRGLAGAGGAKNIQYF.

This clonotype came up a few times. The chain employs TRBV5-1 and TRBJ2-2; D not certain. Germline CDR1 SGHRS, CDR2 YFSETQ. The CDR3 loop spans 15 amino acids. Trimming took 1 base from V and 2 from J, leaving 9 bases between them. The CDR3 here is CASSLLPINTGELFF. CDR3 DNA: TGCGCCAGCAGCTTGCTACCGATTAACACCGGGGAGCTGTTTTTT.

The chain is built from TRBV6-1 and TRBJ2-7; no firm D call. Deletions cut 2 bases from V and 3 bases from J, with 8 bases between. Germline loops: CDR1 MNHNS, CDR2 SASEGT. This CDR3 is 13 amino acids long. CDR3 sequence (DNA): TGTGCCAGCAGTGAAAGATGGGACTACGAGCAGTACTTC. Amino acids: CASSERWDYEQYF.

This clonotype was recorded at least ten times. A read error may account for a junction end that differs from germline. The chain couples TRBV3-1 to TRBJ1-4; 10 bases match TRBD1. The germline V gene encodes CDR1 LGHDT and CDR2 YNNKEL (reference sequence). This CDR3 region has 15 residues. The CDR3 coding sequence is TGTGCCAGCAGCGACAGGGGGCCGTCTAAGGAAAAACTGTTTTTT. This translates into CASSDRGPSKEKLFF.

The chain is built from TRBV5-1 and TRBJ2-1; D not resolved. V lost 7 bases and J 0 bases, leaving 14 bases between the germline ends. Germline V gene data show CDR1 as SGHRS and CDR2 as YFSETQ. There are 15 residues in the CDR3. DNA of the CDR3: TGCGCCAGCCATGGCAGCTGGGGCTCCTACAATGAGCAGTTCTTC. This encodes CASHGSWGSYNEQFF.

This clonotype was detected ten times or more. The gene calls are TRBV12-3 or TRBV12-4 and TRBJ2-2; D is undetermined. V was pared by 6 bases and J by 8 bases, with 10 bases between. This CDR3 is 12 amino acids long. The CDR3 here is CASSLGFGELFF. DNA of the CDR3: TGTGCCAGCAGCCTAGGGTTTGGGGAGCTGTTTTTT.

The rearrangement uses TRBV11-2 and TRBJ2-1, with D tentatively TRBD2 (6 bases). Germline CDR1 SGHAT, CDR2 FQNNGV. The V end lost 7 bases, the J end lost 6 bases, and 10 bases lay between the germline ends. The CDR3 sequence is 12 residues long. As DNA, the CDR3 is TGTGCCAGCACCTCGACTAGCAATGAGCAGTTCTTC. This translates into CASTSTSNEQFF.